This T cell receptor (beta chain) was sequenced during a study of blood T cell repertoires in COVID-19. Turning to the study itself: The United States, Italy and Spain supplied acute and convalescent COVID-19 samples.

How the authors handled the data: Nucleated cell number was recorded as an estimate derived from reference gene primer amplification. Here immunoSEQ multiplex PCR was the method, and the copy in TCRdb shows in-frame clones only, minus some. Clonal size and the V and J genes are those of that table, whereas D and trimming came from the DNA. Of roughly 270,000 clones listed, roughly 80% are singletons. The TCR originated in a man aged 40-49 years who had been exposed to COVID-19. Source material: PBMCs or T cells enriched from blood (not recorded which).

The CDR3: CASRLVLNTEAFF. CDR3 sequence (DNA): TGTGCCAGCAGACTGGTCTTGAACACTGAAGCTTTCTTT. The V gene is TRBV6-6, the J gene TRBJ1-1, with D hard to call. The CDR3 is made up of 13 amino acids. V was cut by 6 bases and J by 0 bases, with 8 bases left in between. Germline V gene data show CDR1 as MNHNY and CDR2 as SVGAGI (reference sequence).